The 26 T cell receptor beta chains listed next were all sequenced from one sample in a study of Ad26.COV2.S vaccination and SARS-CoV-2 variants. Treatment meaning: some 19 received Ad26.COV2.S at low or high dose, single or two shots; about 5 received placebo; per-sample allocation not given. Collection of the samples took place on day 63 after the first injection of vaccine or placebo. This table comes from immunoSEQ multiplex PCR, and its TCRdb copy is limited to in-frame clones, with some not included. The table lists hundreds of thousands of clones, 80% to 90% of them singletons. The input for sequencing was peripheral blood, taken in a trial of Ad26.COV2.S vaccine versus placebo. These receptors came from a person between 18 and 60 years old who received the Ad26.COV2.S COVID-19 vaccine or a placebo.

The rearrangement uses TRBV28 and TRBJ1-5; D gene uncertain. The ends were cut back, 6 bases at V and 3 bases at J, with 3 bases in the middle. CDR1 and CDR2 (germline): MDHEN, SYDVKM. This CDR3 is built from 11 residues. The CDR3 region has the DNA TGTGCCAGCAGCCACAATCAGCCCCAGCATTTT. Translating it yields CASSHNQPQHF.

This clone has only a few counts. The CDR3 loop is CASSLAPAGSSYEQYF. The CDR3 DNA sequence: TGTGCCAGCAGCTTAGCCCCGGCAGGGAGCTCCTACGAGCAGTACTTC. V and J are TRBV7-9 and TRBJ2-7; D tentatively fits TRBD1 or TRBD2 (5 bases each). Germline CDR1 reads SEHNR; CDR2 reads FQNEAQ (reference sequence). Deletions cut 0 bases from V and 0 bases from J, with 12 bases between. This CDR3 is built from 16 residues.

The chain carries TRBV3-1 (or the pseudogene TRBV3-2) and TRBJ1-5; D ambiguous. V was clipped by 0 bases and J by 2 bases, with 8 bases between them. Germline V CDR1 and CDR2: LGHDT, YNNKEL (reference sequence). This CDR3 comprises 15 residues. CDR3 protein: CASSQDRSRNQPQHF. In nucleotides, the CDR3 is TGTGCCAGCAGCCAAGATCGGAGCCGCAATCAGCCCCAGCATTTT.

This chain joins TRBV27 and TRBJ2-7, with a tentative D call TRBD2 (5 bases). In germline, CDR1 is MNHEY, CDR2 SMNVEV (reference sequence). The ends were cut back, 6 bases at V and 4 bases at J, with 13 bases in the middle. This CDR3 spans 13 amino acids. The CDR3 sequence: CASSAPSGYEQYF. DNA for the CDR3: TGTGCCAGCAGCGCGCCATCGGGGTACGAGCAGTACTTC.

The genes are TRBV19 and TRBJ1-5; D call uncertain. V dropped 6 bases and J dropped 1 base, with 19 bases sitting between them. The germline V gene encodes CDR1 LNHDA and CDR2 SQIVND (reference sequence). The CDR3 spans 17 residues. CDR3 residues: CASSEFRSSLSNQPQHF. The CDR3 region has the DNA TGTGCCAGTAGCGAGTTTCGGTCCAGCCTCAGCAATCAGCCCCAGCATTTT. The whole variable domain, remainder taken from reference TRBV19 and TRBJ1-5, is DGGITQSPKYLFRKEGQNVTLSCEQNLNHDAMYWYRQDPGQGLRLIYYSQIVNDFQKGDIAEGYSVSREKKESFPLTVTSAQKNPTAFYLCASSEFRSSLSNQPQHFGDGTRLSIL.

The chain is built from TRBV19 and TRBJ2-7; TRBD1 matches at 8 bases. This CDR3 has 14 amino acids. Germline V CDR1 and CDR2: LNHDA, SQIVND (reference sequence). V was clipped by 5 bases and J by 0 bases; unmatched bases: 3. Here the CDR3 reads CASSVGTGSYEQYF. The CDR3 DNA follows: TGTGCCAGTAGTGTCGGGACAGGCTCCTACGAGCAGTACTTC.

The chain is built from TRBV6-5 and TRBJ2-3; tentatively, D is TRBD2 (5 bases). This CDR3 spans 14 amino acids. V was cut by 2 bases and J by 3 bases, with 9 bases left in between. CDR1 is MNHEY and CDR2 is SVGAGI in the germline V gene. The CDR3 coding sequence is TGTGCCAGCAGTTACGAGGACTTTACAGATACGCAGTATTTT. Translating it yields CASSYEDFTDTQYF.

The rearrangement links TRBV5-4 to TRBJ2-7, with 8 bases matching TRBD2. Germline trimming cut 4 bases from V and 0 bases from J; bases unmatched to any gene: 12. Germline CDR1 and CDR2: SGHNT and YYREEE (reference sequence). The CDR3 length is 17 residues. The CDR3 sequence is CASSGGRAGGLSYEQYF. Written as DNA, the CDR3 is TGTGCCAGCAGCGGGGGTAGGGCGGGGGGCCTCTCCTACGAGCAGTACTTC.

The chain is built from TRBV4-1 and TRBJ1-5; D unresolved. V dropped 3 bases and J dropped 1 base, with 10 bases sitting between them. Germline V gene lookup returns CDR1 MGHRA and CDR2 YSYEKL. The CDR3 sequence is 15 residues long. The CDR3 reads CASSHTAESNQPQHF. The CDR3 DNA is TGCGCCAGCAGCCATACCGCAGAGAGCAATCAGCCCCAGCATTTT.

The chain links TRBV5-6 to TRBJ2-7; D may be TRBD2 (6 bases). CDR3 length: 14 residues. V was trimmed by 3 bases and J by 3 bases, leaving 13 bases between them. Germline values: CDR1 SGHDT, CDR2 YYEEEE. This CDR3 reads CASSSWTGDYEQYF. CDR3 coding DNA: TGTGCCAGCAGCTCTTGGACGGGGGACTACGAGCAGTACTTC.

V gene TRBV20-1 combines with J gene TRBJ2-7; the D is unclear. Germline assignment: CDR1 DFQATT and CDR2 SNEGSKA (reference sequence). The CDR3 has 11 residues. Trimming removed 3 bases at V and 2 bases at J, with 5 bases between. CDR3 DNA sequence: TGCAGTGCTAGTCTTGCCTACGAGCAGTACTTC. This gives the protein CSASLAYEQYF.

The rearrangement uses TRBV5-1 and TRBJ1-4; no firm D call. V lost 2 bases and J 7 bases, leaving 12 bases between the germline ends. The CDR3 extends over 14 amino acids. The germline gives CDR1 SGHRS, CDR2 YFSETQ. The CDR3 bases are TGCGCCAGCAGCTTCGGTGGTCCGGGTGAAAAACTGTTTTTT. Its translation: CASSFGGPGEKLFF.

V gene TRBV28 combines with J gene TRBJ1-5, with D perhaps TRBD1 (5 bases). Per the germline V gene, CDR1 is MDHEN and CDR2 is SYDVKM. This CDR3 is 15 amino acids long. V was clipped by 6 bases and J by 0 bases, with 12 bases between them. CDR3 sequence: CASSRGGNSNQPQHF. The DNA for the CDR3 is TGTGCCAGCAGCCGGGGGGGGAATAGCAATCAGCCCCAGCATTTT.

The chain joins TRBV28 to TRBJ1-5, with 8 bases aligning to TRBD1. The CDR3 runs 16 residues. Germline trimming cut 3 bases from V and 4 bases from J; bases unmatched to any gene: 8. Germline CDR1 is MDHEN and CDR2 is SYDVKM. The CDR3 sequence is CASSLRQGARNQPQHF. DNA of the CDR3: TGTGCCAGCAGTTTGCGGCAGGGGGCGCGGAATCAGCCCCAGCATTTT.

CDR3 sequence (DNA): TGTGCCAGCAGCCCCCTGGGGGCCGGGGCCTACGAGCAGTACTTC. It yields the protein CASSPLGAGAYEQYF. The V and J genes are TRBV7-9 and TRBJ2-7; TRBD1 is a possible D gene (6 bases). The germline V gene encodes CDR1 SEHNR and CDR2 FQNEAQ (reference sequence). Trimming left V 5 bases short and J 2 bases short, with 16 bases between. This CDR3 spans 15 amino acids.

The genes are TRBV2 and TRBJ2-1; the D call may be TRBD1 or TRBD2 (5 bases each). Trimming pared 10 bases from V and 4 bases from J, leaving 17 bases between. The CDR3 spans 14 residues. From germline, CDR1 is SNHLY and CDR2 FYNNEI. DNA for the CDR3: TGTGCCACCCTTGCAGGGACGCAATACAATGAGCAGTTCTTC. Its protein is CATLAGTQYNEQFF.

This rearrangement joins TRBV18 to TRBJ1-6; D remains unclear. Deletions cut 6 bases from V and 7 bases from J, with 19 bases between. The CDR3 length is 16 residues. The germline CDR1 and CDR2 sequences are KGHSH and LQKENI. CDR3: CASSLTRTTPNSPLHF. The CDR3 DNA reads as TGTGCCAGCTCCCTCACCCGGACTACACCAAATTCACCCCTCCACTTT. Together with reference TRBV18 and TRBJ1-6, the CDR3 gives the full variable domain: NAGVMQNPRHLVRRRGQEARLRCSPMKGHSHVYWYRQLPEEGLKFMVYLQKENIIDESGMPKERFSAEFPKEGPSILRIQQVVRGDSAAYFCASSLTRTTPNSPLHFGNGTRLTVT.

J is TRBJ2-1 and V is TRBV2; unclear D gene. The CDR3 covers 15 residues. Trimming stripped 4 bases from V and 7 bases from J, with 17 bases between. From germline, CDR1 is SNHLY and CDR2 FYNNEI. The CDR3 bases are TGTGCCAGCAGTGGTACTTCCACGACCGTAAATGAGCAGTTCTTC. This sequence encodes CASSGTSTTVNEQFF.

This chain links TRBV4-1 with TRBJ2-1, with TRBD2 matching 9 bases. V gave up 3 bases and J gave up 0 bases; unmatched junction bases: 9. This CDR3 spans 18 amino acids. Germline V gene sequence: CDR1 MGHRA, CDR2 YSYEKL. The CDR3 region is CASSQQSRTSVSYNEQFF. CDR3 DNA sequence: TGCGCCAGCAGCCAGCAGTCGAGGACTAGCGTCTCCTACAATGAGCAGTTCTTC.

The V gene is TRBV9, the J gene TRBJ2-5, with D possibly TRBD2 on 6 matching bases. The CDR3 is 13 residues long. Germline V CDR1 and CDR2: SGDLS, YYNGEE. Trimming removed 0 bases from V and 4 bases from J, with 7 bases in between. In nucleotides, the CDR3 is TGTGCCAGCAGCGTAGCGGGGGTAGAGACCCAGTACTTC. It yields the protein CASSVAGVETQYF.

The chain joins TRBV2 to TRBJ1-1; D uncertain. The CDR3 contains 12 residues. V was shortened by 4 bases and J by 9 bases, with 12 bases between the two germline ends. CDR1 SNHLY and CDR2 FYNNEI come from the germline V gene. CDR3 protein: CASSADFMKAFF. As DNA, the CDR3 is TGTGCCAGCAGTGCAGACTTCATGAAAGCTTTCTTT.

The chain joins TRBV5-4 to TRBJ2-5, with D hard to call. Trimming pared 4 bases from V and 1 base from J, leaving 11 bases between. Germline assignment: CDR1 SGHNT and CDR2 YYREEE (reference sequence). There are 14 residues in the CDR3. As DNA, the CDR3 is TGTGCCAGCAGCCCCGTTGGGGTCCAAGAGACCCAGTACTTC. Encoded protein: CASSPVGVQETQYF.

The rearrangement uses TRBV28 and TRBJ2-3; no definite D call. In germline, CDR1 is MDHEN, CDR2 SYDVKM. This CDR3 contains 12 residues. V gave up 5 bases and J gave up 2 bases, with 5 bases separating them. The CDR3 region is CASSAYTDTQYF. CDR3 DNA: TGTGCCAGCAGTGCTTACACAGATACGCAGTATTTT.

This chain links TRBV5-1 with TRBJ2-7, with TRBD2 as a possible D gene (6 bases). The V gene's germline CDR1 is SGHRS and CDR2 YFSETQ. CDR3 length equals 15 residues. Trimming stripped 7 bases from V and 2 bases from J, with 19 bases between. CDR3 sequence reads: CASSISGGGAYEQYF. DNA for the CDR3: TGCGCCAGCTCAATTTCTGGTGGAGGGGCCTACGAGCAGTACTTC. The variable domain in full, with the rest retrieved from reference TRBV5-1 and TRBJ2-7, is KAGVTQTPRYLIKTRGQQVTLSCSPISGHRSVSWYQQTPGQGLQFLFEYFSETQRNKGNFPGRFSGRQFSNSRSEMNVSTLELGDSALYLCASSISGGGAYEQYFGPGTRLTVT.

This clone was observed a single time. V gene TRBV19 combines with J gene TRBJ1-4; D may be TRBD1 (5 bases). CDR3 length equals 10 residues. CDR1 is LNHDA, CDR2 SQIVND, per germline (reference sequence). Trimming cost V 9 bases and J 7 bases, with 6 bases left between them. For the CDR3, the DNA is TGTGCCAGAGGGGTTGAAAAACTGTTTTTT. Its protein product is CARGVEKLFF.

J is TRBJ2-2 and V is TRBV12-1; TRBD2 reflects the table's D call only, with no check against the DNA. TRBV12-1 is an annotated pseudogene. The CDR3 sequence is 20 residues long. This CDR3 reads CASSFAPLDYTPANTGELFF. The CDR3, as DNA: TGTGCCAGCAGCTTTGCGCCCCTAGACTATACTCCGGCGAACACCGGGGAGCTGTTTTTT.